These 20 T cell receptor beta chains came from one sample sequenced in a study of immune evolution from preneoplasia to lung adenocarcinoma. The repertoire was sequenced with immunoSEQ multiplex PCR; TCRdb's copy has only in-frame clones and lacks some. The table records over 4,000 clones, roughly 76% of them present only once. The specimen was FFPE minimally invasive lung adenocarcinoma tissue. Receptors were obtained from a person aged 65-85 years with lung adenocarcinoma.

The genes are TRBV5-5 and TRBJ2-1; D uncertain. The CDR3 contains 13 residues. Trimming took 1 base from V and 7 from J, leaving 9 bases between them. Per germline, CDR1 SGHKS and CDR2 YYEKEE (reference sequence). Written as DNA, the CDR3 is TGTGCCAGCAGCTTGTATCTGGGGAATGAGCAGTTCTTC. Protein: CASSLYLGNEQFF.

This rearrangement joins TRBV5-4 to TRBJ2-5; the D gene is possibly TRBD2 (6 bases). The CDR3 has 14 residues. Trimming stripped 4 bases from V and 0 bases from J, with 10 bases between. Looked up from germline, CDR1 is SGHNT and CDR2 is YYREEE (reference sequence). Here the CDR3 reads CASSHTGDQETQYF. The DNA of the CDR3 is TGTGCCAGCAGCCACACGGGGGACCAAGAGACCCAGTACTTC.

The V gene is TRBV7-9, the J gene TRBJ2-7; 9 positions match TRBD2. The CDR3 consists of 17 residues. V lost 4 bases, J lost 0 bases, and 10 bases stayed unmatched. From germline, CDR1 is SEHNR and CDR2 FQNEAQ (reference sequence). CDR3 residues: CASSSTRLAVSSYEQYF. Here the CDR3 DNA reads TGTGCCAGCAGCTCCACCCGACTAGCGGTTAGCTCCTACGAGCAGTACTTC.

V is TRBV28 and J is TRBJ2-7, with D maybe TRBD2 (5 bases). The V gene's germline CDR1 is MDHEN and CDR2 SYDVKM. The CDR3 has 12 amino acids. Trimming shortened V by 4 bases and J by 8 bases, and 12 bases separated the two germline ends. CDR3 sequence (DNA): TGTGCCAGCAGTTCCGGGGTTCTGCAGCAGTACTTC. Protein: CASSSGVLQQYF.

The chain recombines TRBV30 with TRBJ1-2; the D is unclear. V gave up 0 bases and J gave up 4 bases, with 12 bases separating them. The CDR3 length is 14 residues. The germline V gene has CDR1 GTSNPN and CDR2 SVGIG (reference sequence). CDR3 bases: TGTGCCTGGAGTGTACGGGTGTCGGGCTATGGCTACACCTTC. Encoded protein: CAWSVRVSGYGYTF.

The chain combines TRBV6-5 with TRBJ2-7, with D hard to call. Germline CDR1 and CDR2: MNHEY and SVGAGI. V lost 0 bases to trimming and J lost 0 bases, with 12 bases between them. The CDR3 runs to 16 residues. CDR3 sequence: CASSYSTADRSYEQYF. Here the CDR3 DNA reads TGTGCCAGCAGTTACTCTACGGCGGACCGCTCCTACGAGCAGTACTTC.

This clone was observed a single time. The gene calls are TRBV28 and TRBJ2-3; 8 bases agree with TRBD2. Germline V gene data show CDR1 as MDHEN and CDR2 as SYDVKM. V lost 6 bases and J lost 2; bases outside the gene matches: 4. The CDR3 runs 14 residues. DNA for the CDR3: TGTGCCAGCAGCCCAGCGGGAGACACAGATACGCAGTATTTT. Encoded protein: CASSPAGDTDTQYF. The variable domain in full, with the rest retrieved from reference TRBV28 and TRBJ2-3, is DVKVTQSSRYLVKRTGEKVFLECVQDMDHENMFWYRQDPGLGLRLIYFSYDVKMKEKGDIPEGYSVSREKKERFSLILESASTNQTSMYLCASSPAGDTDTQYFGPGTRLTVL.

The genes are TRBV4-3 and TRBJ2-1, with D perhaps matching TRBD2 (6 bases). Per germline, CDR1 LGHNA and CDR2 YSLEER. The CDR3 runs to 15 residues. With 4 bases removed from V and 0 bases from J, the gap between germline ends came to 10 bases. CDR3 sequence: CASSLRESSYNEQFF. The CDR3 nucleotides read TGCGCCAGCAGCCTGCGGGAAAGCTCCTACAATGAGCAGTTCTTC.

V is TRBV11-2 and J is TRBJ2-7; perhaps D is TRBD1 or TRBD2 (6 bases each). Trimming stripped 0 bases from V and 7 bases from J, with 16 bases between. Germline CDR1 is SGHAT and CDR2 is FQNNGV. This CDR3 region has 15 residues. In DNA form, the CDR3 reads TGTGCCAGCAGCTTAGAACTAGCTCAAGGGGGGGAGCAGTACTTC. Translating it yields CASSLELAQGGEQYF.

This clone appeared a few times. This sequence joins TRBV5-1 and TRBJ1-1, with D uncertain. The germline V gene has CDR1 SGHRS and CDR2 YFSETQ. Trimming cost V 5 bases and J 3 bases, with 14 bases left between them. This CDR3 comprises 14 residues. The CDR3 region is CASRDGEQYTEAFF. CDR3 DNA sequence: TGCGCCAGCAGGGATGGTGAACAGTACACTGAAGCTTTCTTT.

CDR3 amino acids: CATISSGTYNEQFF. CDR3 nucleotide sequence: TGTGCCACCATCTCTAGCGGGACCTACAATGAGCAGTTCTTC. This sequence joins TRBV10-3 and TRBJ2-1, with TRBD2 identical over 9 bases. The CDR3 is 14 amino acids. The J segment lost 2 bases and the V segment lost 10 bases, leaving 6 bases of the junction unmatched. Germline CDR1 ENHRY, CDR2 SYGVKD.

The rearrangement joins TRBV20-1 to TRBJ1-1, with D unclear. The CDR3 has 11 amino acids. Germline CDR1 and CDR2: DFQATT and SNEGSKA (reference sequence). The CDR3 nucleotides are TGCGGACTGCTTTCAGGACCACAAGCTTTCTTT. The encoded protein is CGLLSGPQAFF.

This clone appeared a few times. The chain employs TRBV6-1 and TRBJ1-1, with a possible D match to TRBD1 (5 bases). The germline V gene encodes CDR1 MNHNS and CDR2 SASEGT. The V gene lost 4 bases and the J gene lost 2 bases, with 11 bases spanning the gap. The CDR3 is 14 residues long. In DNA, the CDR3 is TGTGCCAGCAGTGCCCTGGACAAAAACACTGAAGCTTTCTTT. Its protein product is CASSALDKNTEAFF.

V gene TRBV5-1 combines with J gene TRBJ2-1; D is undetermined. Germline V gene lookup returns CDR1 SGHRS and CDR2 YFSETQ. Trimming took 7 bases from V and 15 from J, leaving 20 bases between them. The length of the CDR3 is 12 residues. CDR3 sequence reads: CASPTRPDGWFF. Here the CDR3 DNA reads TGCGCCAGCCCGACCCGACCCGACGGGTGGTTCTTC.

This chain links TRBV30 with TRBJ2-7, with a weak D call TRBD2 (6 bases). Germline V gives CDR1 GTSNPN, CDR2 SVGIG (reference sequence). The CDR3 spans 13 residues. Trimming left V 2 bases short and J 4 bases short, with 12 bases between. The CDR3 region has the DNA TGTGCCTGGAGTTTCGGGACTGGTTACGAGCAGTACTTC. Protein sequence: CAWSFGTGYEQYF. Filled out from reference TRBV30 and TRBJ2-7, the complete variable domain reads SQTIHQWPATLVQPVGSPLSLECTVEGTSNPNLYWYRQAAGRGLQLLFYSVGIGQISSEVPQNLSASRPQDRQFILSSKKLLLSDSGFYLCAWSFGTGYEQYFGPGTRLTVT.

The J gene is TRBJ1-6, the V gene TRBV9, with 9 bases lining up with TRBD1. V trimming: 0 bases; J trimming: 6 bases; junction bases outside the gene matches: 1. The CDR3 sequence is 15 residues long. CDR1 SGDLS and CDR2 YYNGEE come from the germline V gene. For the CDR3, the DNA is TGTGCCAGCAGCGTAGGGGGACAGGGTAATTCACCCCTCCACTTT. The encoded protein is CASSVGGQGNSPLHF.

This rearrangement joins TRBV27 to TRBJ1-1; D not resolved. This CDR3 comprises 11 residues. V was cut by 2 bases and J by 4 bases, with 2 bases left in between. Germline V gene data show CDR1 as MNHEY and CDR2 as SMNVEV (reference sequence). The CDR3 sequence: CASSLSTEAFF. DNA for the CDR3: TGTGCCAGCAGTTTAAGCACTGAAGCTTTCTTT.

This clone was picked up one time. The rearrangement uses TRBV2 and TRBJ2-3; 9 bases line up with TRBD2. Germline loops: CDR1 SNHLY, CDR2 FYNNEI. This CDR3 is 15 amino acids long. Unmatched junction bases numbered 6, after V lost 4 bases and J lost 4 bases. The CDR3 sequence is CASSVGASGADTQYF. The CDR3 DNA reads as TGTGCCAGCAGTGTTGGGGCTAGCGGGGCAGATACGCAGTATTTT.

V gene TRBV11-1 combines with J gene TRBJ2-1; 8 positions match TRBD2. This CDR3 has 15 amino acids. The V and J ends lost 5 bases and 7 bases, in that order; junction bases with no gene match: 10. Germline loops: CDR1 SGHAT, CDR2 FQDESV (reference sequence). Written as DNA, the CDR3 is TGTGCCAGCAGCCCTCGTCTAGCGGGTGTAAATGAGCAGTTCTTC. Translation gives CASSPRLAGVNEQFF.

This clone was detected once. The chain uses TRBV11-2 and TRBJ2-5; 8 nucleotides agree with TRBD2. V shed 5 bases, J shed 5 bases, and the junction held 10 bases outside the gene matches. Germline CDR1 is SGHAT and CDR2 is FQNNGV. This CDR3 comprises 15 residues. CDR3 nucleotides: TGTGCCAGCAGCCACCGGGGGGGGGCCAAGGAGACCCAGTACTTC. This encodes CASSHRGGAKETQYF.